The clone carrying this T cell receptor beta chain was seen only a few times. Its cognate antigen is unknown. Per the germline V gene, CDR1 is SEHNR and CDR2 is FQNEAQ (reference sequence). V dropped 5 bases and J dropped 6; count of bases not matched to a gene: 6. This CDR3 has 14 amino acids. This sample was taken from a study of response to subunit inactivated influenza vaccine. Points from the study as a whole: Authors suggested each seasonal flu vaccination may recruit only limited numbers of new T cells.

TCRdb independently ran MiXCR on the RT-PCR reads; one entry per CDR3 protein. Of more than 400,000 distinct CDR3 sequences listed, under 8.5% are singletons. This chain uses TRBV7-9 with TRBJ1-4, with TRBD1 matching 7 bases. The specimen was PBMCs from blood, collected less than 30 months after vaccination. This TCR derives from a man aged 50 to 69 who received an inactivated influenza vaccine. The DNA of the CDR3 is TGTGCCAGCAGCGTCCAGGGGGAAGATGAAAAACTGTTTTTT. This encodes CASSVQGEDEKLFF. The whole variable domain, remainder taken from reference TRBV7-9 and TRBJ1-4, is DTGVSQNPRHKITKRGQNVTFRCDPISEHNRLYWYRQTLGQGPEFLTYFQNEAQLEKSRLLSDRFSAERPKGSFSTLEIQRTEQGDSAMYLCASSVQGEDEKLFFGSGTQLSVL.